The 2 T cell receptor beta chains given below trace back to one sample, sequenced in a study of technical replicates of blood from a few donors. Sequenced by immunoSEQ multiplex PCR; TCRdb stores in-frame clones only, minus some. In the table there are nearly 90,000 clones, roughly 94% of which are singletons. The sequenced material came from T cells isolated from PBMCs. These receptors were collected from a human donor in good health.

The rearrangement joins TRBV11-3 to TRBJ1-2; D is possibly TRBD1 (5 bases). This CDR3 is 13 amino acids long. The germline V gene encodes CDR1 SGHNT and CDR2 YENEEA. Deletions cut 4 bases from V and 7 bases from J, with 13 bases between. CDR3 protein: CASSSGEGSGYTF. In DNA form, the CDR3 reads TGTGCCAGCAGCTCGGGAGAGGGGTCTGGCTACACCTTC.

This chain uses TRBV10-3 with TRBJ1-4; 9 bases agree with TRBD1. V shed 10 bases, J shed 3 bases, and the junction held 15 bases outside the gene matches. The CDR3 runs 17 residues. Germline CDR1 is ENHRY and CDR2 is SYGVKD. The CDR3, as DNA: TGTGCCACCAACAACGAACAAACAGGGGGCTCTAATGAAAAACTGTTTTTT. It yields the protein CATNNEQTGGSNEKLFF.